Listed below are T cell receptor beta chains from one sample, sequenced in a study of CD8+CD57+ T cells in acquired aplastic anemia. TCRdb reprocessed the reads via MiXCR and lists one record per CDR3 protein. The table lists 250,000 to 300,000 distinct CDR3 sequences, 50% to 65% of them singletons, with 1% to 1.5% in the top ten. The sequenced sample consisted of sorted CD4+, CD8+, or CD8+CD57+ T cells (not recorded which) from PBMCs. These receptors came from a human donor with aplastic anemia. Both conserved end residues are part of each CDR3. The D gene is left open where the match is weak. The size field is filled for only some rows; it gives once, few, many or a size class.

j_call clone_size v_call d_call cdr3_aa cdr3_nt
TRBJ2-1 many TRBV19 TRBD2 CASTQEVAGATYNEQFF TGTGCCAGTACCCAAGAGGTAGCGGGAGCTACTTACAATGAGCAGTTCTTC
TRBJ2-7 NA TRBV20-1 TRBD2 CSASPSGTYEQYF TGCAGTGCTAGTCCTAGCGGAACCTACGAGCAGTACTTC
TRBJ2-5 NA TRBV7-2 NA CASSPHSRQGGQETQHF TGTGCCAGCAGCCCCCACTCAAGGCAGGGAGGTCAAGAGACCCAGCACTTC
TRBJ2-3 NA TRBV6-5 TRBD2 CASSVAGGLSTDTQYF TGTGCCAGCTCCGTAGCGGGGGGCCTTAGCACAGATACGCAGTATTTT
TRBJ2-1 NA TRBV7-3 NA CASSLSQPNEQFF TGTGCCAGCAGCTTATCTCAGCCCAATGAGCAGTTCTTC
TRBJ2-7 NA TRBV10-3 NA CAISAGLSYEQYF TGTGCCATCAGTGCCGGGCTCTCCTACGAGCAGTACTTC
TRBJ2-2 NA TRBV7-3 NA CASSSSEAFTGELFF TGTGCCAGCAGTTCCAGTGAGGCGTTTACCGGGGAGCTGTTTTTT
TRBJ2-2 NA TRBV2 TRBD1 CASTLQGASGELFF TGTGCCAGCACATTACAGGGGGCATCGGGGGAGCTGTTTTTT
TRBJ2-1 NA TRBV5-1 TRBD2 CASSYLAGGTPEQFF TGCGCCAGCAGCTACTTAGCGGGGGGGACCCCGGAGCAGTTCTTC
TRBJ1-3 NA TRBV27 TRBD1 CASRGQGASGNTIYF TGTGCCAGCAGAGGGCAGGGGGCATCTGGAAACACCATATATTTT
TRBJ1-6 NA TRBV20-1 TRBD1 CSALRDRASYNSPLHF TGCAGTGCACTGAGGGACAGGGCGTCCTATAATTCACCCCTCCACTTT
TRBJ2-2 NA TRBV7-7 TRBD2 CASSAGLAGWELFF TGTGCCAGCAGCGCGGGACTAGCGGGGTGGGAGCTGTTTTTT
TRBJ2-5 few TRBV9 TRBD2 CASSAGGTSGMETQYF TGTGCCAGCAGCGCCGGCGGGACTAGCGGGATGGAGACCCAGTACTTC
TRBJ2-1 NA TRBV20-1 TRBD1 CSASSGTANNEQFF TGCAGTGCTTCATCCGGGACAGCAAACAATGAGCAGTTCTTC
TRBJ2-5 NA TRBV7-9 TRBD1 CASSPAPRDRPYF TGTGCCAGCAGCCCAGCCCCCCGGGACAGGCCTTACTTC
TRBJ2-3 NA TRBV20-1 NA CSASYGSNTDTQYF TGCAGTGCTAGCTACGGGAGTAACACAGATACGCAGTATTTT
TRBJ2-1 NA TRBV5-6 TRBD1 CASSLTWTSTGVDEQFF TGTGCCAGCAGCTTGACGTGGACGTCAACAGGGGTCGATGAGCAGTTCTTC
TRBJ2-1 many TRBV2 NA CASKATTYNEQFF TGTGCCAGCAAGGCCACCACTTACAATGAGCAGTTCTTC
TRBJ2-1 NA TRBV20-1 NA CSARNTGGAGGYNEQFF TGCAGTGCTAGAAATACAGGGGGCGCGGGGGGCTACAATGAGCAGTTCTTC
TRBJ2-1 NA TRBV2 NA CASSMDTEQFF TGTGCCAGCAGCATGGACACTGAGCAGTTCTTC
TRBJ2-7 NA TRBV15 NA CATSRDSGVTTYEQYF TGTGCCACCAGCAGAGATAGCGGCGTAACCACCTACGAGCAGTACTTC
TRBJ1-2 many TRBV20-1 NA CSARDLSGILYYGYTF TGCAGTGCTAGGGATTTATCAGGGATATTGTACTATGGCTACACCTTC
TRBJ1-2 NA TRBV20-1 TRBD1 CSASRDRVGGYTF TGCAGTGCTTCACGAGACAGGGTTGGTGGCTACACCTTC